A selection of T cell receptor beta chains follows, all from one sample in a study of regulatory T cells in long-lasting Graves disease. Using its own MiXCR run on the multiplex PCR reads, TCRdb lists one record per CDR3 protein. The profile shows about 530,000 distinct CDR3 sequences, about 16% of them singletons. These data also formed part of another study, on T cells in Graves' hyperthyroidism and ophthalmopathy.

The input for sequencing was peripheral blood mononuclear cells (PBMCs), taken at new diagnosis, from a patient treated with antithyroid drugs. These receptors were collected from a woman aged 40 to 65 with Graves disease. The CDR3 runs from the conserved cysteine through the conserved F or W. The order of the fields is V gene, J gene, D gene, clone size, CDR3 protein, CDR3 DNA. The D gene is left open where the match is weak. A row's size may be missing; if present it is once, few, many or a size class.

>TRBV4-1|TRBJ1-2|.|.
CASSQVQIPYGYTF
TGTGCCAGCAGCCAAGTACAGATTCCTTATGGCTACACCTTC
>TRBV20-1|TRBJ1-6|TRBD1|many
CSARDRVAPLHF
TGCAGTGCTAGGGACAGGGTCGCACCCCTCCACTTT
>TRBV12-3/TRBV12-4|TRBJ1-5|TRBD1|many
CASRYGTGFGNQPQHF
TGTGCCAGCAGATATGGGACAGGGTTTGGCAATCAGCCCCAGCATTTT
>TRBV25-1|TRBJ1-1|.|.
CASSDPGRPEAFF
TGTGCCAGCAGTGACCCAGGGAGGCCTGAAGCTTTCTTT
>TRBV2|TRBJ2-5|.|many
CASRQGQGETQYF
TGTGCCAGCAGGCAGGGTCAGGGAGAGACCCAGTACTTC
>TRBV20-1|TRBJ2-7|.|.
CSATDTAAYEQYF
TGCAGTGCCACGGACACGGCCGCCTACGAGCAGTACTTC
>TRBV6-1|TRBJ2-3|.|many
CASKRGLSDTQYF
TGTGCCAGCAAGAGGGGCTTATCAGATACGCAGTATTTT
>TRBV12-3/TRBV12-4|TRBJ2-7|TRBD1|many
CASSLGGTGAYEQYF
TGTGCCAGCAGCTTAGGGGGGACAGGGGCCTACGAGCAGTACTTC
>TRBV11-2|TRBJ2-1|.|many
CASSLSRHEQFF
TGTGCCAGCAGTTTGTCCCGCCATGAGCAGTTCTTC
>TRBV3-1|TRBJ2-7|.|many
CASSLRGGGEQYF
TGTGCCAGCAGCCTACGAGGAGGGGGGGAGCAGTACTTC
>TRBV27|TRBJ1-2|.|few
CASSPGRGLVYGYTF
TGTGCCAGCAGTCCCGGGCGGGGGCTAGTCTATGGCTACACCTTC
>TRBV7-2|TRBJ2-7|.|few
CASSLFSQGAGYEQYF
TGTGCCAGCAGCTTATTCTCCCAGGGAGCAGGCTACGAGCAGTACTTC
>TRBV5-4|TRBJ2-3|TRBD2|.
CASSSLAGRTDTQYF
TGTGCCAGCAGCTCGCTAGCGGGGCGCACAGATACGCAGTATTTT
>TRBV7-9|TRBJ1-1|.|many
CASSVTEAFF
TGTGCCAGCAGCGTCACTGAAGCTTTCTTT
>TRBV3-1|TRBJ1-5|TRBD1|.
CASSQGTGQQPQHF
TGTGCCAGCAGCCAAGGGACAGGACAACAGCCCCAGCATTTT
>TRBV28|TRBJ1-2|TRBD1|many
CASNTGVYGYTF
TGTGCCAGCAATACAGGGGTTTATGGCTACACCTTC
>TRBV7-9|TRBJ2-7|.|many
CASGRRSSYEQYF
TGTGCCAGCGGTCGACGGAGCTCCTACGAGCAGTACTTC
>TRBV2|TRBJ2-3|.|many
CASSEQGGGTDTQYF
TGTGCCAGCAGTGAACAGGGGGGGGGCACAGATACGCAGTATTTT
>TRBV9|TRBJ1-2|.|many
CASSVAADYGYTF
TGTGCCAGCAGCGTAGCGGCAGACTATGGCTACACCTTC
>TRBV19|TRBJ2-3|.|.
CASSQNGAVTGTDTQYF
TGTGCCAGTAGCCAGAATGGGGCAGTTACTGGCACAGATACGCAGTATTTT
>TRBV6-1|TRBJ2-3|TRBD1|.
CASSPRKGQGTDTQYF
TGTGCCAGCAGCCCTAGAAAGGGACAGGGCACAGATACGCAGTATTTT
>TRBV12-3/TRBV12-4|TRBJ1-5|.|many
CASSGGGGNQPQHF
TGTGCCAGCAGTGGGGGGGGGGGCAATCAGCCCCAGCATTTT